Reported below is one T cell receptor beta chain. Its antigen is undetermined. Trimming took 2 bases from V and 1 from J, leaving 12 bases between them. The CDR3 has 16 amino acids. Germline values: CDR1 MGHRA, CDR2 YSYEKL. The assay was immunoSEQ multiplex PCR, and TCRdb's table has in-frame clones only and misses some. The sample holds about 100,000 clones, over 90% seen once. This sample was included in a study of T cell responses to AZD1222 COVID-19 vaccine. Study-wide points: Across spike, vaccine-associated CD4 TCRs were found, dominant at 160-218 and 743-854.

V and J are TRBV4-1 and TRBJ1-5, with D possibly being TRBD1 (6 bases). The sequences come from peripheral blood, collected on day 0 of AZD1222 vaccination. The sequence was obtained from an adult in good health. The CDR3 DNA follows: TGCGCCAGCAGCCAAACAGGGTTGTTGAGCAATCAGCCCCAGCATTTT. Its translation is CASSQTGLLSNQPQHF.